This TCR beta chain is drawn from a study of T cells after yellow fever vaccination. Study-level points and caveats: The bulk population could contribute abundant contaminating clonotypes to FACS-sorted repertoires.

Of note for this clonotype: Antigen unknown.

They built TCR cDNA with 5'RACE template switching, a step that put in a universal primer site and UMIs. TCRdb called the 5' RACE reads again in MiXCR, with one record for every CDR3 protein. Among about 550,000 distinct CDR3 sequences, about a fifth were seen once, and the ten largest hold more than 13%. The sequence derives from a man aged 25-45 years who received the YFV17D yellow fever vaccine. The material was PBMCs, obtained 15 days after the yellow fever booster vaccination.

The CDR3 bases are TGTGCCAGCATACCGGGACTAGCGGGGAATGAGCAGTTCTTC. Its translation: CASIPGLAGNEQFF. The chain links TRBV12-3 or TRBV12-4 to TRBJ2-1; 13 nucleotides match TRBD2. The CDR3 spans 14 residues. J was trimmed by 7 bases and V by 7 bases; bases with no gene match: 4.